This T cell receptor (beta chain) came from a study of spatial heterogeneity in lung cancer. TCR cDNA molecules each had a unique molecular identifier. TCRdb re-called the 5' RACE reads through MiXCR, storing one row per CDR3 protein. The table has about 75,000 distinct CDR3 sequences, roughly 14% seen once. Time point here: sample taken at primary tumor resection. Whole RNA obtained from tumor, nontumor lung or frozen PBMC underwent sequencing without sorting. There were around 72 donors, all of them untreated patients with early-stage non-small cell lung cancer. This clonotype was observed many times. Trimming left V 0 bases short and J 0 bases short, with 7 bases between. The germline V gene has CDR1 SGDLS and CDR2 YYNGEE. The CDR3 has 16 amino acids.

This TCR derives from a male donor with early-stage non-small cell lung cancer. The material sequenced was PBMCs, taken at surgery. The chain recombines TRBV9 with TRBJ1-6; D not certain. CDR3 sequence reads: CASSVVPDSYNSPLHF. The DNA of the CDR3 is TGTGCCAGCAGCGTAGTTCCGGACTCCTATAATTCACCCCTCCACTTT.